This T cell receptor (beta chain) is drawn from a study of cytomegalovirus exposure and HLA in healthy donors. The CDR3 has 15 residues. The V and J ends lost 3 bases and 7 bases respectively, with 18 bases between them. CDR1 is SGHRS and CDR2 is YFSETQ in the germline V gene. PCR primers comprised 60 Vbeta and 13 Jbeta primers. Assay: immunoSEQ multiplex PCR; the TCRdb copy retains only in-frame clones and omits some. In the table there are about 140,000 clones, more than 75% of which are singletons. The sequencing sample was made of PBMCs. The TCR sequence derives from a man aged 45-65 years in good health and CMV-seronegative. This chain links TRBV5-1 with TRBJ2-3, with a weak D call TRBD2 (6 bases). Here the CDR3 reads CASSSLGTEGYTQYF. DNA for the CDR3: TGCGCCAGCAGCTCCCTTGGGACGGAGGGATATACGCAGTATTTT.